The rows below give T cell receptor beta chains drawn from one sample of a study of graft-versus-host responses after intestinal transplantation. Some clones are missing from TCRdb's copy, which holds only in-frame ones; the method was immunoSEQ multiplex PCR. There are some 69,000 clones in the sample; approximately 92% occur only once, and roughly 6.3% lies in the top ten. The source material was bone marrow, sampled approximately 700 days after intestinal transplantation. The source is a human patient who received an intestinal transplant, so some T cells may come from the graft donor. CDR3s leave out the opening cysteine and the closing phenylalanine or tryptophan. Each record gives: V gene, D gene, J gene, CDR3 protein. The D gene is left open where the match is weak.

TRBV5-4,-,TRBJ2-3,ASSLAGQGDTQY
TRBV5-4,TRBD2,TRBJ2-2,ASSSGTSGRAGELF
TRBV6-1,TRBD1,TRBJ2-1,ASGPGQGAHNEQF
TRBV27,TRBD2,TRBJ2-7,ASAPGLADYEQY
TRBV21-1,-,TRBJ1-4,ASSKERYREGTNEKLF
TRBV5-1,TRBD2,TRBJ2-1,ASSGGRVPYNEQF
TRBV4-1,TRBD2,TRBJ2-2,ASSQEQRGANTGELF
TRBV7-3,-,TRBJ2-7,ASSLKSSYEQY
TRBV5-5,-,TRBJ1-3,ASSRPGTEGNTIY
TRBV6-1,-,TRBJ2-7,ASSEEAGGGGYEQY
TRBV11-3,TRBD1,TRBJ2-7,ASSPGTGGPYEQY
TRBV10-3,-,TRBJ1-2,AISEGEAMSYGYT
TRBV4-1,-,TRBJ2-5,ASSQTGLTETQY
TRBV6-1,TRBD1,TRBJ1-5,ASSDRDRGNQPQH
TRBV6-4,TRBD2,TRBJ2-5,ASSDSTGGQETQY
TRBV5-6,-,TRBJ1-6,ASSLEGYNSPLH
TRBV5-5,-,-,ASSSIHASYEQY
TRBV9,TRBD1,TRBJ1-1,ASSVGLTGPSGGEAF
TRBV6-6,-,TRBJ2-7,ASALRGGYEQY
TRBV6-5,TRBD2,TRBJ2-3,ATGASGSHTQY
TRBV14,-,TRBJ2-7,ASSQGRDLSYEQY
TRBV29-1,-,TRBJ2-1,SVVRLAPQPNEQF
TRBV12-5,-,TRBJ2-6,ASGFWDLSGANVLT
TRBV2,-,TRBJ2-3,ACPGRDTQY
TRBV7-3,-,TRBJ2-3,ASSLRQSTDTQY
TRBV19,-,TRBJ2-7,ASSLALSYEQY
TRBV5-1,-,TRBJ2-7,ASSQLAPGPYEQY
TRBV19,-,TRBJ2-4,ASTKGPSKNIQY
TRBV6-5,TRBD1,TRBJ1-6,ASREQGNNSPLH
TRBV6-5,TRBD1,TRBJ2-7,ASSVPGTDYEQY
TRBV14,-,TRBJ1-3,ASSQDFVSRVLSGNTIY
TRBV5-1,-,TRBJ2-7,ASSLESTYEQY
TRBV11-3,-,TRBJ2-1,ASSLDRLRQEQF
TRBV7-2,TRBD2,TRBJ2-7,ASSLAAGGPLEQY